Shown below are 31 T cell receptor beta chains from a single sample sequenced in a study of cytomegalovirus exposure and HLA in healthy donors. With 60 Vbeta and 13 Jbeta primers, the PCR was carried out. Sequencing was performed with immunoSEQ multiplex PCR; in TCRdb, only in-frame clones are kept and a portion is missing. The sample carries under 70,000 clones, more than 60% recorded once. Material for sequencing was PBMCs. These receptors were obtained from a male donor in good health and CMV-seropositive.

V usage is TRBV19 and J usage is TRBJ1-5; possibly TRBD1 for D (5 bases). This CDR3 is 15 amino acids long. Germline lookup yields CDR1 LNHDA and CDR2 SQIVND (reference sequence). V lost 7 bases to trimming and J lost 1 base, with 14 bases between them. CDR3 DNA: TGTGCCAGTATGGAGGGTGGGGGAAGCAATCAGCCCCAGCATTTT. Translated: CASMEGGGSNQPQHF.

This clone appeared a few times. This chain joins TRBV6-1 and TRBJ1-4; the D gene is possibly TRBD1 (5 bases). Trimming stripped 6 bases from V and 4 bases from J, with 9 bases between. The CDR3 consists of 13 residues. The germline V gene encodes CDR1 MNHNS and CDR2 SASEGT. The CDR3 loop is CASRTAFNEKLFF. The CDR3 nucleotides read TGTGCCAGCAGGACAGCCTTTAATGAAAAACTGTTTTTT.

V usage is TRBV6-6 and J usage is TRBJ1-1; D not resolved. Germline CDR1 is MNHNY and CDR2 is SVGAGI (reference sequence). The V and J ends lost 6 bases and 0 bases respectively, with 14 bases between them. The CDR3 is 15 residues long. CDR3 protein: CASSIPRVMNTEAFF. The CDR3 region has the DNA TGTGCCAGCAGCATACCCCGAGTGATGAACACTGAAGCTTTCTTT.

The rearrangement joins TRBV6-6 to TRBJ2-1, with 10 bases fitting TRBD1. The CDR3 runs to 16 residues. V gave up 2 bases and J gave up 7 bases; unmatched junction bases: 8. Germline CDR1 MNHNY, CDR2 SVGAGI (reference sequence). This CDR3 reads CASSYGPGQGRNEQFF. The CDR3 DNA reads TGTGCCAGCAGTTACGGGCCGGGACAGGGGAGGAATGAGCAGTTCTTC.

The DNA for the CDR3 is TGTGCCAGCAGCTTAAGGCCCCGCGGGGGTGGGGATACGCAGTATTTT. This encodes CASSLRPRGGGDTQYF. The rearrangement uses TRBV11-2 and TRBJ2-3, with TRBD2 matching over 7 bases. The CDR3 sequence is 16 residues long. V trimming: 2 bases; J trimming: 6 bases; junction bases outside the gene matches: 11. In germline, CDR1 is SGHAT, CDR2 FQNNGV.

This chain uses TRBV4-1 with TRBJ1-6; 7 bases agree with TRBD1. CDR3 length: 14 amino acids. Germline V gene data show CDR1 as MGHRA and CDR2 as YSYEKL. The J segment lost 7 bases and the V segment lost 4 bases, leaving 4 bases of the junction unmatched. In nucleotides, the CDR3 is TGCGCCAGCAGCCCGGGACAGAACAATTCACCCCTCCACTTT. Translating gives CASSPGQNNSPLHF.

The chain is built from TRBV28 and TRBJ1-5; D not resolved. Trimming stripped 9 bases from V and 5 bases from J, with 20 bases between. The germline V gene has CDR1 MDHEN and CDR2 SYDVKM. There are 15 residues in the CDR3. The CDR3 is CASPGIRLPDQPQHF. Written as DNA, the CDR3 is TGTGCCAGTCCCGGGATACGACTACCAGATCAGCCCCAGCATTTT.

The chain recombines TRBV11-3 with TRBJ2-2; 10 nucleotides agree with TRBD1. CDR3 length equals 15 residues. V shed 5 bases, J shed 5 bases, and the junction held 5 bases outside the gene matches. Germline-derived CDR1 and CDR2 are SGHNT and YENEEA. CDR3 coding DNA: TGTGCCAGCAGCAACCGGGACAGGGGAACCGGGGAGCTGTTTTTT. Encoded protein: CASSNRDRGTGELFF.

The V call is TRBV7-9, the J call TRBJ1-4, with 7 bases lining up with TRBD1. Trimming took 4 bases from V and 2 from J; bases not matched to a gene: 1. The germline gives CDR1 SEHNR, CDR2 FQNEAQ (reference sequence). The CDR3 length is 14 residues. The CDR3 DNA follows: TGTGCCAGCAGCTGGGGACAGACTAATGAAAAACTGTTTTTT. It encodes CASSWGQTNEKLFF.

This clone was picked up one time. The chain recombines TRBV30 with TRBJ2-2; TRBD1 matches 9 bases. This CDR3 contains 15 residues. The germline gives CDR1 GTSNPN, CDR2 SVGIG (reference sequence). V dropped 1 base and J dropped 5; count of bases not matched to a gene: 5. This CDR3 is CAWSGDRVKTGELFF. CDR3 DNA: TGTGCCTGGAGTGGGGACAGGGTCAAAACCGGGGAGCTGTTTTTT.

The chain employs TRBV28 and TRBJ2-3; TRBD2 matches 7 bases. This CDR3 comprises 14 residues. The V gene end was trimmed by 5 bases and the J gene end by 5 bases; junction bases not matched to a gene: 7. Germline V gene lookup returns CDR1 MDHEN and CDR2 SYDVKM. CDR3 DNA sequence: TGTGCCAGCAGTCAAGGGACTACCGAAGATACGCAGTATTTT. It specifies CASSQGTTEDTQYF. The full variable domain, completed using reference TRBV28 and TRBJ2-3, is DVKVTQSSRYLVKRTGEKVFLECVQDMDHENMFWYRQDPGLGLRLIYFSYDVKMKEKGDIPEGYSVSREKKERFSLILESASTNQTSMYLCASSQGTTEDTQYFGPGTRLTVL.

This clone was recorded a few times. V and J are TRBV15 and TRBJ2-2, with 8 bases lining up with TRBD1. There are 14 residues in the CDR3. V shed 11 bases, J shed 6 bases, and the junction held 11 bases outside the gene matches. The germline gives CDR1 LNHNV, CDR2 YYDKDF (reference sequence). The CDR3 protein is CAPDRGSCSGELFF. The CDR3 nucleotides read TGTGCCCCCGACAGGGGCAGTTGTTCCGGGGAGCTGTTTTTT. Supplemented by reference TRBV15 and TRBJ2-2, the full variable domain reads DAMVIQNPRYQVTQFGKPVTLSCSQTLNHNVMYWYQQKSSQAPKLLFHYYDKDFNNEADTPDNFQSRRPNTSFCFLDIRSPGLGDTAMYLCAPDRGSCSGELFFGEGSRLTVL.

The chain is built from TRBV5-5 and TRBJ2-7; D gene unclear. Germline CDR1 and CDR2: SGHKS and YYEKEE (reference sequence). CDR3 length: 13 residues. Trimming removed 0 bases from V and 2 bases from J, with 6 bases in between. The DNA of the CDR3 is TGTGCCAGCAGCTTGGTCGCTACCTACGAGCAGTACTTC. As protein: CASSLVATYEQYF.

CDR3: CASSPGTGGGELFF. The CDR3 region has the DNA TGTGCCAGCTCGCCCGGGACAGGCGGCGGGGAGCTGTTTTTT. The chain recombines TRBV18 with TRBJ2-2, with 8 nucleotides matching TRBD1. Germline trimming cut 6 bases from V and 7 bases from J; bases unmatched to any gene: 7. This CDR3 contains 14 residues. Germline CDR1 KGHSH, CDR2 LQKENI.

By share of the sample, this clone is medium-sized (0.01 to 0.1%). The CDR3 nucleotides read TGCGCCAGCAGCCTAATCCACTGGAGCTCCTATAATTCACCCCTCCACTTT. Translated, it gives CASSLIHWSSYNSPLHF. The chain is built from TRBV4-3 and TRBJ1-6, with unresolved D. This CDR3 has 17 amino acids. The ends were cut back, 4 bases at V and 0 bases at J, with 13 bases in the middle. Germline V CDR1 and CDR2: LGHNA, YSLEER.

This clone counts as medium-sized. The rearrangement links TRBV6-5 to TRBJ1-2; D is perhaps TRBD1 (6 bases). Deletions cut 2 bases from V and 6 bases from J, with 7 bases between. In germline, CDR1 is MNHEY, CDR2 SVGAGI. CDR3 length: 12 residues. CDR3 loop: CASSYEGDGYTF. The CDR3 DNA reads TGTGCCAGCAGTTACGAGGGGGATGGCTACACCTTC.

The chain has TRBV5-4 and TRBJ2-3; 8 nucleotides align to TRBD1. The CDR3 spans 16 residues. With 4 bases clipped from V and 2 bases from J, the junction kept 9 bases outside the gene matches. CDR1 and CDR2 from the germline V gene are SGHNT and YYREEE (reference sequence). In nucleotides, the CDR3 is TGTGCCAGCAGCCCCCAGGGGGCTCCACACACAGATACGCAGTATTTT. This encodes CASSPQGAPHTDTQYF.

The chain couples TRBV7-2 to TRBJ1-5; the D gene is possibly TRBD1 (6 bases). The CDR3 spans 16 residues. Germline CDR1 and CDR2: SGHTA and FQGNSA. Trimming took 4 bases from V and 5 from J, leaving 18 bases between them. The CDR3 nucleotides are TGTGCCAGCAGCTCGAGAGCCGGGACACAAGATCAGCCCCAGCATTTT. Its translation is CASSSRAGTQDQPQHF. Drawing the rest from reference TRBV7-2 and TRBJ1-5, the complete variable domain is GAGVSQSPSNKVTEKGKDVELRCDPISGHTALYWYRQSLGQGLEFLIYFQGNSAPDKSGLPSDRFSAERTGGSVSTLTIQRTQQEDSAVYLCASSSRAGTQDQPQHFGDGTRLSIL.

V and J are TRBV5-1 and TRBJ2-7, with D maybe TRBD2 (5 bases). The CDR3 is made up of 13 amino acids. Trimming took 8 bases from V and 5 from J, leaving 17 bases between them. Germline lookup yields CDR1 SGHRS and CDR2 YFSETQ. The CDR3 bases are TGCGCCAGAGTAATAGGGTTCGGGAACGAGCAGTACTTC. Translated, it gives CARVIGFGNEQYF.

The chain recombines TRBV13 with TRBJ2-7; a possible D gene is TRBD2 (6 bases). Germline-derived CDR1 and CDR2 are PRHDT and FYEKMQ (reference sequence). CDR3 length: 15 residues. Trimming took off 7 bases at V and 0 bases at J, with 16 bases between the two ends. The CDR3 loop reads CASTKWRDGSYEQYF. Written as DNA, the CDR3 is TGTGCCAGCACCAAATGGCGGGACGGCTCCTACGAGCAGTACTTC.

The table lists this clone with a few counts. The CDR3 spells CASSQVEAGTQYF. The CDR3 nucleotides are TGCGCCAGCAGCCAGGTTGAGGCGGGTACGCAGTATTTT. V is TRBV4-1 and J is TRBJ2-3; a weak D match, TRBD2 (5 bases). Trimming shortened V by 3 bases and J by 8 bases, and 12 bases separated the two germline ends. Per germline, CDR1 MGHRA and CDR2 YSYEKL. The length of the CDR3 is 13 residues.

The chain joins TRBV21-1 to TRBJ1-1; TRBD1 is the table's D call, not checked against the DNA. TRBV21-1 is noted as a pseudogene. The CDR3 has 15 amino acids. The DNA of the CDR3 is TGTGCCAGCATAGTAGAGGGACAGGGAAACACTGAAGCTTTCTTT. This translates into CASIVEGQGNTEAFF.

This clone was seen a single time. The chain links TRBV28 to TRBJ2-1; TRBD2 matches at 11 bases. This CDR3 contains 16 residues. Germline loops: CDR1 MDHEN, CDR2 SYDVKM. With 3 bases clipped from V and 8 bases from J, the junction kept 9 bases outside the gene matches. CDR3 amino acids: CASSFIVAGGWDEQFF. CDR3 bases: TGTGCCAGCAGTTTCATAGTAGCGGGGGGGTGGGATGAGCAGTTCTTC.

The genes are TRBV7-9 and TRBJ2-5, with 8 bases that match TRBD1. This CDR3 spans 12 amino acids. With 5 bases clipped from V and 5 bases from J, the junction kept 1 base outside the gene matches. The germline V gene has CDR1 SEHNR and CDR2 FQNEAQ (reference sequence). CDR3 protein: CASSRQGETQYF. CDR3 nucleotide sequence: TGTGCCAGCAGCCGACAGGGGGAGACCCAGTACTTC.

This clone has just a few counts. The chain couples TRBV7-2 to TRBJ1-1; D gene unclear. V lost 4 bases, J lost 11 bases, and 11 bases lay in between. The germline gives CDR1 SGHTA, CDR2 FQGNSA. There are 11 residues in the CDR3. In nucleotides, the CDR3 is TGTGCCAGCAGCTCGGGGTTTGGTGCTTTCTTT. This encodes CASSSGFGAFF.

This clone was detected only a few times. The chain combines TRBV5-8 with TRBJ1-5, with unresolved D. The CDR3 runs 13 residues. Germline V gene sequence: CDR1 SGHTS, CDR2 YDEGEE. V lost 2 bases and J 4 bases, leaving 7 bases between the germline ends. The CDR3 DNA reads TGTGCCAGCAGCTTCTCGGGAAATCAGCCCCAGCATTTT. Amino acids: CASSFSGNQPQHF.

The rearrangement uses TRBV7-8 and TRBJ2-7; 8 bases map to TRBD2. V shed 0 bases, J shed 0 bases, and the junction held 4 bases outside the gene matches. The germline gives CDR1 SGHVS, CDR2 FQNEAQ. The CDR3 loop spans 16 amino acids. The CDR3 is CASSLALTSASYEQYF. CDR3 DNA sequence: TGTGCCAGCAGCTTAGCGTTGACTAGCGCCTCCTACGAGCAGTACTTC.

The rearrangement joins TRBV19 to TRBJ2-5; 11 bases fit TRBD2. This CDR3 region has 15 residues. The ends lost 5 bases at V and 4 bases at J; junction bases unmatched: 6. From germline, CDR1 is LNHDA and CDR2 SQIVND (reference sequence). The CDR3 bases are TGTGCCAGTAGTGTTACTAGCGGGGGCCTAGAGACCCAGTACTTC. Its protein product is CASSVTSGGLETQYF.

J is TRBJ2-4 and V is TRBV5-4, with D uncertain. CDR3 length: 12 amino acids. CDR1 is SGHNT and CDR2 is YYREEE in the germline V gene (reference sequence). V lost 4 bases and J 4 bases, leaving 6 bases between the germline ends. The CDR3 loop reads CASSAGKNIQYF. The CDR3 coding sequence is TGTGCCAGCAGCGCCGGGAAAAACATTCAGTACTTC.

There are a few counts of this clone. This chain connects TRBV7-9 to TRBJ1-4; 8 bases are a match to TRBD1. Germline V lookup: CDR1 SEHNR, CDR2 FQNEAQ (reference sequence). The CDR3 is 13 residues long. The J segment lost 12 bases and the V segment lost 5 bases, leaving 8 bases of the junction unmatched. The CDR3, as DNA: TGTGCCAGCAGCCAAATCCAGGGGGCGGAACTGTTTTTT. This translates into CASSQIQGAELFF. The full variable domain, in which reference TRBV7-9 and TRBJ1-4 provide the parts outside the CDR3, is DTGVSQNPRHKITKRGQNVTFRCDPISEHNRLYWYRQTLGQGPEFLTYFQNEAQLEKSRLLSDRFSAERPKGSFSTLEIQRTEQGDSAMYLCASSQIQGAELFFGSGTQLSVL.

This chain connects TRBV7-2 to TRBJ2-5; D not resolved. The CDR3 length is 13 residues. Trimming stripped 5 bases from V and 2 bases from J, with 9 bases between. CDR1 SGHTA and CDR2 FQGNSA come from the germline V gene. CDR3 region: CASSPPLQETQYF. The CDR3 DNA sequence: TGTGCCAGCAGCCCCCCCTTACAAGAGACCCAGTACTTC.